This TCR beta chain was observed in a study of T cell responses to AZD1222 COVID-19 vaccine. Method: immunoSEQ multiplex PCR; TCRdb's copy keeps in-frame clones and lacks some. The data contain some 120,000 clones, approximately 83% of them seen just once; the ten biggest clones take up over 8%. The CDR3 length is 15 residues. Germline V gene data show CDR1 as KGHSH and CDR2 as LQKENI. After removal of 3 bases from V and 0 bases from J, the junction contained 1 base not matched to a gene. The sequence came from an adult in good health. The specimen was peripheral blood, collected on day 0 of AZD1222 vaccination. The rearrangement links TRBV18 to TRBJ1-4; TRBD1 matches 7 bases. The CDR3 sequence: CASSPQGATNEKLFF. CDR3 DNA sequence: TGTGCCAGCTCACCGCAGGGGGCAACTAATGAAAAACTGTTTTTT.